Shown below are 22 T cell receptor beta chains from a single sample sequenced in a study of beta chain features in type 1 diabetes. The whole isolated RNA underwent reverse transcription, so sequencing captured expressed TCRB transcripts. The method was immunoSEQ multiplex PCR; TCRdb's version includes in-frame clones alone and lacks a portion of them. Here the sample spans 200,000 to 300,000 clones, roughly 20% being singletons. No antigen has been assigned to these receptors. Study-wide findings and caveats: TCRB CDR3s from Type 1 diabetes patients were moderately but significantly shorter in all four CD4+ subsets.

The sample comprised naive CD4+ T cells from blood. These receptors all stem from a woman aged 40 to 50 with type 1 diabetes.

This clone was seen only a few times. The gene calls are TRBV29-1 and TRBJ2-1; 8 bases agree with TRBD2. The CDR3 spans 15 residues. The V segment lost 0 bases and the J segment 0 bases; nucleotides outside the gene matches: 1. The germline V gene encodes CDR1 SQVTM and CDR2 ANQGSEA. CDR3: CSVEDLAGSYNEQFF. The DNA of the CDR3 is TGCAGCGTTGAAGATCTAGCGGGCTCCTACAATGAGCAGTTCTTC.

Only a few counts were recorded for this clone. The chain links TRBV20-1 to TRBJ2-7, with D tentatively TRBD1 (6 bases). CDR3 length equals 11 residues. Trimming cost V 0 bases and J 7 bases, with 7 bases left between them. The germline CDR1 and CDR2 sequences are DFQATT and SNEGSKA (reference sequence). The CDR3 spells CSAREGAEQYF. The CDR3 DNA reads as TGCAGTGCTAGAGAGGGGGCAGAGCAGTACTTC.

The chain recombines TRBV5-1 with TRBJ2-1; 10 positions match TRBD1. This CDR3 spans 15 amino acids. Germline trimming cut 0 bases from V and 7 bases from J; bases unmatched to any gene: 4. Germline V lookup: CDR1 SGHRS, CDR2 YFSETQ. The chain's CDR3 is CASSLGQGASNEQFF. CDR3 DNA sequence: TGCGCCAGCAGCTTGGGACAGGGGGCGAGTAATGAGCAGTTCTTC. Using reference TRBV5-1 and TRBJ2-1 for the parts outside the CDR3, the full variable domain is KAGVTQTPRYLIKTRGQQVTLSCSPISGHRSVSWYQQTPGQGLQFLFEYFSETQRNKGNFPGRFSGRQFSNSRSEMNVSTLELGDSALYLCASSLGQGASNEQFFGPGTRLTVL.

The chain has TRBV28 and TRBJ2-2; 9 bases agree with TRBD2. With V trimmed by 7 bases and J by 5 bases, 5 bases remained unmatched. The CDR3 is 14 residues long. CDR1 MDHEN and CDR2 SYDVKM come from the germline V gene. The CDR3 sequence: CASMAGGGTGELFF. In nucleotides, the CDR3 is TGTGCCAGCATGGCGGGAGGGGGTACCGGGGAGCTGTTTTTT.

This chain connects TRBV25-1 to TRBJ1-1; no firm D call. Germline assignment: CDR1 MGHDK and CDR2 SYGVNS. V dropped 2 bases and J dropped 0 bases, with 7 bases sitting between them. CDR3 size: 14 residues. The CDR3 reads CASSEEALNTEAFF. The CDR3 nucleotides are TGTGCCAGCAGTGAAGAAGCCCTGAACACTGAAGCTTTCTTT.

This chain links TRBV29-1 with TRBJ2-1; 11 bases are a match to TRBD2. Trimming took 5 bases from V and 4 from J; bases not matched to a gene: 4. The CDR3 has 14 residues. Germline V lookup: CDR1 SQVTM, CDR2 ANQGSEA. The CDR3 region is CSVSGTSGYNEQFF. The CDR3 DNA sequence: TGCAGCGTTTCCGGGACTAGCGGTTACAATGAGCAGTTCTTC.

This clone was found a few times. The chain uses TRBV6-5 and TRBJ2-7; a weak D match, TRBD1 (6 bases). V gave up 2 bases and J gave up 2 bases, with 10 bases separating them. There are 14 residues in the CDR3. Germline CDR1 MNHEY, CDR2 SVGAGI. In DNA form, the CDR3 reads TGTGCCAGCAGTTACGGAGACAGGACCTACGAGCAGTACTTC. It specifies CASSYGDRTYEQYF.

This clone was seen only once. This chain links TRBV7-8 with TRBJ2-5, with TRBD2 as a possible D gene (6 bases). Looked up from germline, CDR1 is SGHVS and CDR2 is FQNEAQ. The CDR3 runs 15 residues. V shed 5 bases and J shed 4 bases, with 17 bases lying between them. The CDR3 sequence: CASSLPLGGVETQYF. The CDR3 DNA follows: TGTGCCAGCAGCCTCCCCTTGGGGGGAGTAGAGACCCAGTACTTC.

There are a few counts of this clone. The chain recombines TRBV15 with TRBJ2-3; a possible D gene is TRBD2 (5 bases). V dropped 0 bases and J dropped 0 bases, with 10 bases sitting between them. This CDR3 is built from 16 residues. From germline, CDR1 is LNHNV and CDR2 YYDKDF (reference sequence). The CDR3 region is CATSRDFRTSTDTQYF. Here the CDR3 DNA reads TGTGCCACCAGCAGAGATTTCAGGACTAGCACAGATACGCAGTATTTT.

This chain uses TRBV5-4 with TRBJ1-3; 9 positions agree with TRBD1. V dropped 4 bases and J dropped 4; count of bases not matched to a gene: 9. This CDR3 is built from 16 residues. Germline values: CDR1 SGHNT, CDR2 YYREEE (reference sequence). The CDR3 sequence: CASSGTGITAGNTIYF. CDR3 bases: TGTGCCAGCAGCGGGACAGGGATAACGGCCGGAAACACCATATATTTT.

CDR3 sequence (DNA): TGCAGCGTTGAGGCGGGAACCTACGAGCAGTACTTC. It encodes CSVEAGTYEQYF. The V call is TRBV29-1, the J call TRBJ2-5, with D possibly being TRBD2 (6 bases). The J call may be in error: the DNA end matches TRBJ2-7 better. CDR3 length equals 12 residues. Germline V CDR1 and CDR2: SQVTM, ANQGSEA.

The table lists this clone with a few counts. The same CDR3 arises from other DNA sequences in this sample as well. The CDR3 region is CSVAAGIQETQYF. The CDR3 coding sequence is TGCAGCGTTGCGGCAGGAATACAAGAGACCCAGTACTTC. This chain joins TRBV29-1 and TRBJ2-5; D uncertain. Germline lookup yields CDR1 SQVTM and CDR2 ANQGSEA. With 4 bases removed from V and 2 bases from J, the gap between germline ends came to 11 bases. The CDR3 has 13 residues.

The chain has TRBV9 and TRBJ1-2; 7 bases are a match to TRBD1. The V and J ends lost 0 bases and 8 bases, in that order; junction bases with no gene match: 4. Germline CDR1 and CDR2: SGDLS and YYNGEE. CDR3 size: 13 residues. As DNA, the CDR3 is TGTGCCAGCAGCGTAGGACAGGGAGAGGGCTACACCTTC. Residues: CASSVGQGEGYTF.

The chain uses TRBV6-5 and TRBJ2-1; 14 bases match TRBD2. The germline gives CDR1 MNHEY, CDR2 SVGAGI. The CDR3 length is 14 residues. Germline trimming cut 6 bases from V and 9 bases from J; bases unmatched to any gene: 4. Written as DNA, the CDR3 is TGTGCCAGCAGGACTAGCGGGAGGGCCGGTGAGCAGTTCTTC. It specifies CASRTSGRAGEQFF.

J is TRBJ2-4 and V is TRBV28; D is ambiguous. Trimming pared 4 bases from V and 0 bases from J, leaving 16 bases between. CDR1 and CDR2 (germline): MDHEN, SYDVKM. CDR3 length: 17 amino acids. CDR3 residues: CASSSTTRSLAKNIQYF. For the CDR3, the DNA is TGTGCCAGCAGTTCAACGACCAGGTCCCTAGCCAAAAACATTCAGTACTTC.

The chain has TRBV28 and TRBJ2-1; 8 nucleotides line up with TRBD2. The CDR3 has 15 residues. Germline V gene sequence: CDR1 MDHEN, CDR2 SYDVKM. Trimming cost V 8 bases and J 6 bases; bases outside gene matches: 12. The CDR3 is CASWSGSALGNEQFF. DNA of the CDR3: TGTGCCAGCTGGAGCGGGAGCGCTCTGGGCAATGAGCAGTTCTTC.

A few counts support this clone. The chain has TRBV5-5 and TRBJ1-2, with 8 nucleotides matching TRBD1. This CDR3 spans 13 amino acids. Germline V gene data show CDR1 as SGHKS and CDR2 as YYEKEE (reference sequence). The J segment lost 6 bases and the V segment lost 0 bases, leaving 1 base of the junction unmatched. The CDR3 reads CASSLEQGDGYTF. CDR3 in DNA: TGTGCCAGCAGCTTGGAACAGGGGGATGGCTACACCTTC.

J is TRBJ2-3 and V is TRBV25-1; maybe TRBD1 (6 bases). Germline V gene sequence: CDR1 MGHDK, CDR2 SYGVNS. The CDR3 is 15 amino acids. Trimming stripped 3 bases from V and 0 bases from J, with 10 bases between. The CDR3 loop is CASSERTASTDTQYF. Here the CDR3 DNA reads TGTGCCAGCAGTGAGAGGACAGCAAGCACAGATACGCAGTATTTT.

The V and J genes are TRBV7-2 and TRBJ2-3; TRBD2 agrees at 7 bases. After removal of 3 bases from V and 8 bases from J, the junction contained 2 bases not matched to a gene. Germline V gene lookup returns CDR1 SGHTA and CDR2 FQGNSA. The CDR3 sequence is 12 residues long. CDR3 in DNA: TGTGCCAGCAGCTTTCCGGGAGGTACGCAGTATTTT. Protein product: CASSFPGGTQYF.

This clone was counted between two and nine times. This chain connects TRBV15 to TRBJ2-5, with D possibly being TRBD2 (5 bases). The length of the CDR3 is 15 residues. Germline CDR1 LNHNV, CDR2 YYDKDF (reference sequence). V shed 5 bases and J shed 2 bases, with 15 bases lying between them. The chain's CDR3 is CATSPRTGNQETQYF. Here the CDR3 DNA reads TGTGCCACCAGCCCACGGACTGGGAATCAAGAGACCCAGTACTTC.

The rearrangement joins TRBV28 to TRBJ1-6; D is unclear. CDR3 length: 13 residues. V lost 7 bases and J lost 8, with 12 bases in between. Germline V gene sequence: CDR1 MDHEN, CDR2 SYDVKM. The CDR3 region has the DNA TGTGCCAGCACAGGATTACAGTATTCACCCCTCCACTTT. Translating it yields CASTGLQYSPLHF. The entire variable domain, with the rest obtained from reference TRBV28 and TRBJ1-6, is as follows: DVKVTQSSRYLVKRTGEKVFLECVQDMDHENMFWYRQDPGLGLRLIYFSYDVKMKEKGDIPEGYSVSREKKERFSLILESASTNQTSMYLCASTGLQYSPLHFGNGTRLTVT.

This clone was observed a few times. V and J are TRBV28 and TRBJ2-7, with 7 bases identical to TRBD1. From germline, CDR1 is MDHEN and CDR2 SYDVKM. This CDR3 is 14 amino acids long. V shed 6 bases and J 0 bases; nucleotides not matched to a gene: 5. In nucleotides, the CDR3 is TGTGCCAGCAGAACGGGACAGCCCTCCTACGAGCAGTACTTC. Translated, it gives CASRTGQPSYEQYF. Combining the CDR3 with reference TRBV28 and TRBJ2-7 gives the whole variable domain DVKVTQSSRYLVKRTGEKVFLECVQDMDHENMFWYRQDPGLGLRLIYFSYDVKMKEKGDIPEGYSVSREKKERFSLILESASTNQTSMYLCASRTGQPSYEQYFGPGTRLTVT.